Listed below are T cell receptor beta chains from one sample, sequenced in a study of CD8 T cells in Susac syndrome. One entry per CDR3 protein, called by TCRdb with MiXCR from the immunoSEQ multiplex PCR reads. The sample contains 130,000 to 150,000 distinct CDR3 sequences, 85% to 95% of which appear only once. The sample taken for sequencing was CD8+ T cells from PBMCs. The receptors originated from a human donor in good health. Each CDR3 is given with its conserved first and last residue. The order of the fields is clone size, J gene, V gene, D gene, CDR3 protein, CDR3 DNA. D genes are given only for firm matches. Clone size is stated in some rows and not others, as once, few, many or a class when expanded.

clone size: .; J gene: TRBJ2-3; V gene: TRBV7-2; D gene: .; CDR3 protein: CASSVRGGGHSTDTQYF; CDR3 DNA: TGTGCCAGCAGCGTTCGGGGAGGAGGTCATAGCACAGATACGCAGTATTTT
clone size: .; J gene: TRBJ2-7; V gene: TRBV20-1; D gene: .; CDR3 protein: CSARDQSTHIYEQYF; CDR3 DNA: TGCAGTGCTAGAGACCAGTCGACACACATCTACGAGCAGTACTTC
clone size: .; J gene: TRBJ1-2; V gene: TRBV5-6; D gene: TRBD1; CDR3 protein: CASSQQGQEIYGYTF; CDR3 DNA: TGTGCCAGCAGCCAACAGGGACAGGAGATATATGGCTACACCTTC
clone size: .; J gene: TRBJ1-2; V gene: TRBV5-1; D gene: .; CDR3 protein: CASSLDLPGYTF; CDR3 DNA: TGCGCCAGCAGCTTGGATCTCCCGGGCTACACCTTC
clone size: .; J gene: TRBJ2-3; V gene: TRBV2; D gene: .; CDR3 protein: CASSEDGAHPDTQYF; CDR3 DNA: TGTGCCAGCAGTGAAGACGGGGCCCATCCAGATACGCAGTATTTT
clone size: .; J gene: TRBJ1-2; V gene: TRBV12-3/TRBV12-4; D gene: .; CDR3 protein: CASSFGHYNYGYTF; CDR3 DNA: TGTGCCAGCAGTTTCGGACATTATAACTATGGCTACACCTTC
clone size: .; J gene: TRBJ2-7; V gene: TRBV13; D gene: TRBD2; CDR3 protein: CASSLRLAESSYEQYF; CDR3 DNA: TGTGCCAGCAGCCTTAGACTAGCGGAGAGCTCCTACGAGCAGTACTTC
clone size: .; J gene: TRBJ2-1; V gene: TRBV13; D gene: .; CDR3 protein: CASSGGASDEQFF; CDR3 DNA: TGTGCCAGCAGCGGGGGGGCAAGCGATGAGCAGTTCTTC
clone size: .; J gene: TRBJ2-7; V gene: TRBV4-2; D gene: TRBD2; CDR3 protein: CASSQELAGTTYEQYF; CDR3 DNA: TGTGCCAGCAGCCAAGAACTAGCGGGAACCACCTACGAGCAGTACTTC
clone size: .; J gene: TRBJ2-7; V gene: TRBV29-1; D gene: .; CDR3 protein: CSVDSDGYEQYF; CDR3 DNA: TGCAGCGTTGACAGTGACGGCTACGAGCAGTACTTC
clone size: .; J gene: TRBJ2-7; V gene: TRBV28; D gene: .; CDR3 protein: CASREAAHSYEQYF; CDR3 DNA: TGTGCCAGCAGAGAAGCGGCCCACTCCTACGAGCAGTACTTC
clone size: .; J gene: TRBJ2-1; V gene: TRBV27; D gene: TRBD1; CDR3 protein: CASSWDRGVYNEQFF; CDR3 DNA: TGTGCCAGCAGTTGGGACAGGGGTGTCTACAATGAGCAGTTCTTC
clone size: .; J gene: TRBJ2-1; V gene: TRBV2; D gene: .; CDR3 protein: CASSARNEQFF; CDR3 DNA: TGTGCCAGCAGTGCTCGTAATGAGCAGTTCTTC
clone size: .; J gene: TRBJ1-5; V gene: TRBV6-5; D gene: TRBD1; CDR3 protein: CASSYRQGGQPQHF; CDR3 DNA: TGTGCCAGCAGTTACAGACAGGGTGGTCAGCCCCAGCATTTT
clone size: .; J gene: TRBJ1-5; V gene: TRBV30; D gene: .; CDR3 protein: CAWEPPNRVSNQPQHF; CDR3 DNA: TGTGCCTGGGAGCCCCCAAACAGGGTCAGCAATCAGCCCCAGCATTTT
clone size: .; J gene: TRBJ2-2; V gene: TRBV12-3/TRBV12-4; D gene: TRBD1; CDR3 protein: CASPRSGQANTGELFF; CDR3 DNA: TGTGCCAGCCCTAGGTCCGGACAGGCTAACACCGGGGAGCTGTTTTTT
clone size: .; J gene: TRBJ2-7; V gene: TRBV23-1; D gene: TRBD2; CDR3 protein: CASRDGLAGGGYEQYF; CDR3 DNA: TGCGCCAGCAGAGACGGACTAGCGGGAGGGGGATACGAGCAGTACTTC
clone size: .; J gene: TRBJ1-1; V gene: TRBV5-4; D gene: .; CDR3 protein: CASTFGTEAFF; CDR3 DNA: TGTGCCAGCACCTTTGGAACTGAAGCTTTCTTT
clone size: .; J gene: TRBJ1-1; V gene: TRBV6-5; D gene: TRBD1; CDR3 protein: CASSYSRDSAFF; CDR3 DNA: TGTGCCAGCAGTTACTCACGGGACAGCGCTTTCTTT
clone size: .; J gene: TRBJ2-1; V gene: TRBV7-9; D gene: TRBD2; CDR3 protein: CASSLVTSGPNEQFF; CDR3 DNA: TGTGCCAGCAGCTTGGTAACTAGCGGCCCCAATGAGCAGTTCTTC
clone size: .; J gene: TRBJ1-2; V gene: TRBV7-9; D gene: .; CDR3 protein: CASSLAQGEGIYGYTF; CDR3 DNA: TGTGCCAGCAGCTTAGCTCAGGGAGAGGGGATCTATGGCTACACCTTC
clone size: .; J gene: TRBJ2-3; V gene: TRBV27; D gene: .; CDR3 protein: CASSPLTGSTDTQYF; CDR3 DNA: TGTGCCAGCAGCCCTCTGACGGGCAGCACAGATACGCAGTATTTT
clone size: .; J gene: TRBJ2-3; V gene: TRBV11-2; D gene: TRBD2; CDR3 protein: CASSLVGTSGTDTQYF; CDR3 DNA: TGTGCCAGCAGCTTAGTTGGGACTAGCGGAACAGATACGCAGTATTTT
clone size: few; J gene: TRBJ2-7; V gene: TRBV19; D gene: TRBD1; CDR3 protein: CASSLRDRPYEQYF; CDR3 DNA: TGTGCCAGTAGCCTCCGGGACAGGCCCTACGAGCAGTACTTC
clone size: .; J gene: TRBJ2-2; V gene: TRBV28; D gene: TRBD2; CDR3 protein: CASRLAGGPTGELFF; CDR3 DNA: TGTGCCAGCAGACTAGCGGGAGGACCCACCGGGGAGCTGTTTTTT
clone size: .; J gene: TRBJ2-3; V gene: TRBV13; D gene: .; CDR3 protein: CAQQGRERTDTQYF; CDR3 DNA: TGTGCTCAGCAGGGGCGGGAGCGGACAGATACGCAGTATTTT
clone size: .; J gene: TRBJ2-5; V gene: TRBV7-6; D gene: TRBD2; CDR3 protein: CASSPFGTSVQETQYF; CDR3 DNA: TGTGCCAGCAGCCCGTTTGGGACTAGCGTACAAGAGACCCAGTACTTC
clone size: .; J gene: TRBJ2-1; V gene: TRBV27; D gene: TRBD2; CDR3 protein: CASSLATSGTYNEQFF; CDR3 DNA: TGTGCCAGCAGTTTAGCTACTAGCGGGACATACAATGAGCAGTTCTTC
clone size: .; J gene: TRBJ2-5; V gene: TRBV14; D gene: .; CDR3 protein: CASSQTPRETQYF; CDR3 DNA: TGTGCCAGCAGCCAGACACCGAGGGAGACCCAGTACTTC
clone size: .; J gene: TRBJ2-7; V gene: TRBV7-6; D gene: TRBD2; CDR3 protein: CASSSPGGTSGSLPEQYF; CDR3 DNA: TGTGCCAGCAGCTCCCCGGGGGGTACTAGCGGGAGTTTACCCGAGCAGTACTTC
clone size: .; J gene: TRBJ1-5; V gene: TRBV6-5; D gene: .; CDR3 protein: CASGLPYSNQPQHF; CDR3 DNA: TGTGCCTCCGGGCTCCCATATAGCAATCAGCCCCAGCATTTT
clone size: .; J gene: TRBJ1-2; V gene: TRBV15; D gene: TRBD1; CDR3 protein: CATSRDPGQVVAPYGYTF; CDR3 DNA: TGTGCCACCAGCAGAGATCCCGGACAGGTTGTTGCCCCTTATGGCTACACCTTC
clone size: .; J gene: TRBJ2-1; V gene: TRBV14; D gene: TRBD1; CDR3 protein: CASRDSSYNEQFF; CDR3 DNA: TGTGCCAGCCGGGACAGCTCCTACAATGAGCAGTTCTTC
clone size: few; J gene: TRBJ2-7; V gene: TRBV6-2/TRBV6-3; D gene: TRBD2; CDR3 protein: CASSQGAGAYEQYF; CDR3 DNA: TGTGCCAGCAGTCAGGGCGCGGGAGCCTACGAGCAGTACTTC
clone size: .; J gene: TRBJ2-7; V gene: TRBV7-2; D gene: .; CDR3 protein: CASNVSATTYEQYF; CDR3 DNA: TGTGCCAGCAACGTTAGCGCGACCACCTACGAGCAGTACTTC
clone size: .; J gene: TRBJ2-7; V gene: TRBV7-9; D gene: .; CDR3 protein: CASSTQGYEQYF; CDR3 DNA: TGTGCCAGCAGCACACAGGGATACGAGCAGTACTTC
clone size: .; J gene: TRBJ2-1; V gene: TRBV29-1; D gene: TRBD1; CDR3 protein: CSVEVPGGSNNEQFF; CDR3 DNA: TGCAGCGTTGAAGTCCCAGGGGGCTCCAACAATGAGCAGTTCTTC
clone size: .; J gene: TRBJ2-3; V gene: TRBV29-1; D gene: .; CDR3 protein: CSAPVDTQYF; CDR3 DNA: TGCAGCGCTCCTGTAGATACGCAGTATTTT
clone size: .; J gene: TRBJ1-1; V gene: TRBV7-9; D gene: .; CDR3 protein: CASSLGRTTEAFF; CDR3 DNA: TGTGCCAGCAGCTTAGGCCGTACCACTGAAGCTTTCTTT
clone size: .; J gene: TRBJ2-7; V gene: TRBV7-8; D gene: TRBD1; CDR3 protein: CASSTGTGSSYEQYF; CDR3 DNA: TGTGCCAGCAGCACCGGGACAGGGTCTTCCTACGAGCAGTACTTC
clone size: .; J gene: TRBJ2-2; V gene: TRBV29-1; D gene: .; CDR3 protein: CSVPANTGELFF; CDR3 DNA: TGCAGCGTTCCCGCGAACACCGGGGAGCTGTTTTTT
clone size: .; J gene: TRBJ2-7; V gene: TRBV29-1; D gene: .; CDR3 protein: CSVLLQYEQYF; CDR3 DNA: TGCAGCGTTCTCCTTCAATACGAGCAGTACTTC
clone size: .; J gene: TRBJ1-4; V gene: TRBV4-2; D gene: .; CDR3 protein: CASSQDWTRVDGLFF; CDR3 DNA: TGTGCCAGCAGCCAAGATTGGACACGAGTCGATGGACTGTTTTTT
clone size: .; J gene: TRBJ1-1; V gene: TRBV19; D gene: TRBD1; CDR3 protein: CASSGGTGVYGTEAFF; CDR3 DNA: TGTGCCAGTAGTGGAGGGACAGGGGTTTATGGCACTGAAGCTTTCTTT
clone size: .; J gene: TRBJ2-7; V gene: TRBV4-3; D gene: .; CDR3 protein: CASSHMDSYEQYF; CDR3 DNA: TGCGCCAGCAGCCACATGGACAGCTACGAGCAGTACTTC
clone size: once; J gene: TRBJ2-7; V gene: TRBV14; D gene: .; CDR3 protein: CASSQAGNEQYF; CDR3 DNA: TGTGCCAGCAGCCAAGCCGGGAACGAGCAGTACTTC
clone size: .; J gene: TRBJ2-7; V gene: TRBV28; D gene: .; CDR3 protein: CASKWLSSYEQYF; CDR3 DNA: TGTGCCAGCAAGTGGTTAAGCTCCTACGAGCAGTACTTC
clone size: .; J gene: TRBJ1-4; V gene: TRBV28; D gene: .; CDR3 protein: CASSFTGSNEKLFF; CDR3 DNA: TGTGCCAGCAGTTTTACAGGGTCTAATGAAAAACTGTTTTTT
clone size: .; J gene: TRBJ2-1; V gene: TRBV20-1; D gene: TRBD1; CDR3 protein: CSARVRTGGQVNEQFF; CDR3 DNA: TGCAGTGCTAGAGTAAGGACAGGGGGTCAGGTCAATGAGCAGTTCTTC
clone size: .; J gene: TRBJ2-1; V gene: TRBV3-1; D gene: TRBD2; CDR3 protein: CASSRRAGLADNEQFF; CDR3 DNA: TGTGCCAGCAGCCGACGTGCGGGACTAGCCGACAATGAGCAGTTCTTC
clone size: .; J gene: TRBJ2-1; V gene: TRBV29-1; D gene: TRBD2; CDR3 protein: CSVEAGGPYNEQFF; CDR3 DNA: TGCAGCGTTGAGGCGGGAGGGCCCTACAATGAGCAGTTCTTC
clone size: .; J gene: TRBJ1-2; V gene: TRBV7-9; D gene: TRBD1; CDR3 protein: CASSNQGQVYGYTF; CDR3 DNA: TGTGCCAGCAGCAACCAGGGACAGGTCTATGGCTACACCTTC
clone size: .; J gene: TRBJ2-5; V gene: TRBV3-1; D gene: TRBD2; CDR3 protein: CASSQDLTSGQETQYF; CDR3 DNA: TGTGCCAGCAGCCAAGATCTGACTAGCGGCCAAGAGACCCAGTACTTC
clone size: .; J gene: TRBJ2-1; V gene: TRBV19; D gene: .; CDR3 protein: CASSWSWGLNNEQFF; CDR3 DNA: TGTGCCAGTAGTTGGAGCTGGGGCCTTAACAATGAGCAGTTCTTC